One and the same sample provided the 6 T cell receptor beta chains below, sequenced in a study of shared clonotypes between healthy human individuals. Assay used: immunoSEQ multiplex PCR; TCRdb lists only in-frame clones, some missing. The sample lists about 1,800,000 clones, roughly 95% occurring once. Naive CD8 cells comprised CD45RO-negative, CCR7-positively selected cells, excluding terminally differentiated effector memory CD45RA+ cells. Sequencing input: naive CD8+ T cells sorted from blood. Receptors were obtained from a young man in good health.

This chain uses TRBV5-6 with TRBJ2-1; D might be TRBD2 (6 bases). This CDR3 has 13 amino acids. CDR1 SGHDT and CDR2 YYEEEE come from the germline V gene. The V gene lost 0 bases and the J gene lost 6 bases, with 7 bases spanning the gap. CDR3 sequence reads: CASSLVAANEQFF. The CDR3, as DNA: TGTGCCAGCAGCTTGGTAGCGGCCAATGAGCAGTTCTTC.

This clone was counted a single time. The chain combines TRBV5-1 with TRBJ1-4, with no clear D. Trimming removed 0 bases from V and 7 bases from J, with 25 bases in between. CDR1 and CDR2 (germline): SGHRS, YFSETQ. This CDR3 region has 19 residues. CDR3 nucleotide sequence: TGCGCCAGCAGCTTGGTCAAGGTAGACGGTGCCTCAACGGGTGAAAAACTGTTTTTT. It translates to CASSLVKVDGASTGEKLFF.

The chain has TRBV28 and TRBJ2-5; D might be TRBD2 (5 bases). Trimming stripped 0 bases from V and 2 bases from J, with 10 bases between. The CDR3 runs to 15 residues. Germline loops: CDR1 MDHEN, CDR2 SYDVKM. The CDR3 is CASSLWASGQETQYF. Written as DNA, the CDR3 is TGTGCCAGCAGTTTATGGGCCAGCGGTCAAGAGACCCAGTACTTC.

This clone was seen a few times. The V gene is TRBV27, the J gene TRBJ2-7; TRBD2 might be the D (5 bases). Germline CDR1 MNHEY, CDR2 SMNVEV (reference sequence). This CDR3 has 15 residues. The V gene lost 6 bases and the J gene lost 5 bases, with 20 bases spanning the gap. The CDR3 here is CASSPQVGIGDEQYF. In nucleotides, the CDR3 is TGTGCCAGCAGCCCCCAGGTCGGGATTGGTGACGAGCAGTACTTC.

The V call is TRBV4-3, the J call TRBJ2-7; weak D call: TRBD1 (7 bases). There are 14 residues in the CDR3. V was clipped by 3 bases and J by 3 bases, with 12 bases between them. The germline V gene encodes CDR1 LGHNA and CDR2 YSLEER. The CDR3 reads CASSHSQGGYEQYF. For the CDR3, the DNA is TGCGCCAGCAGCCATAGTCAGGGGGGCTACGAGCAGTACTTC.

The rearrangement uses TRBV7-8 and TRBJ2-1; 9 nucleotides agree with TRBD2. The ends lost 2 bases at V and 6 bases at J; junction bases unmatched: 8. Germline V gives CDR1 SGHVS, CDR2 FQNEAQ. The CDR3 is 16 residues long. Written as DNA, the CDR3 is TGTGCCAGCAGCTTACCGTCTAGCGGGGCACCCAATGAGCAGTTCTTC. Amino acid sequence: CASSLPSSGAPNEQFF.